This entry features one TCR beta chain sequence. This sample is part of a study of blood T cell repertoires in COVID-19. This CDR3 contains 15 residues. The ends were cut back, 6 bases at V and 2 bases at J, with 16 bases in the middle. The germline V gene encodes CDR1 MNHEY and CDR2 SVGAGI. Sequencing used immunoSEQ multiplex PCR; TCRdb keeps in-frame clones, though not all of them. The data show around 30,000 clones, roughly 89% seen once. This clonotype originated in a man aged 60 to 69 with active COVID-19. J is TRBJ2-5 and V is TRBV6-5, with a weak D call TRBD2 (7 bases). Sequencing was done on a sample of peripheral blood. CDR3 sequence: CASRAGRGLQETQYF. In DNA, the CDR3 is TGTGCCAGCAGGGCAGGGCGGGGGCTACAAGAGACCCAGTACTTC.